This T cell receptor beta chain was captured by sequencing in a study of beta chain features in type 1 diabetes. Study background: What patients shared with healthy donors was a similar profile of age, gender and cell yields.

This clone was seen a handful of times. Its specificity is not known. CD4+ cells of the naive, central memory, regulatory and stem cell-like memory types were sorted via CD45RO/CCR7/CD25/CD127/CD95/CD27. Study findings and constraints: Within the patient group, naive, central memory and Treg TCRB repertoires appeared more similar to each other than within healthy donors.

What was sequenced were expressed TCRB transcripts, since all of the isolated RNA had been reverse transcribed. Clones were read by immunoSEQ multiplex PCR, and TCRdb kept only the in-frame ones, dropping some. The sample lists about 340,000 clones, approximately 8% occurring once. The trim removed 5 bases at V and 4 bases at J, leaving 6 bases unmatched. The germline V gene has CDR1 LGHNA and CDR2 YNFKEQ. This CDR3 is built from 16 residues. The gene calls are TRBV4-2 and TRBJ2-3; 13 nucleotides align to TRBD2. The origin of this receptor is a woman aged 18-35 years in good health. The source material was central memory CD4+ T cells from blood. The CDR3 region has the DNA TGTGCCAGCAGCTTGGTACTAGCGGGAGGGCCAGATACGCAGTATTTT. It yields the protein CASSLVLAGGPDTQYF.